This T cell receptor beta chain was retrieved from a study of Tregs in tolerant kidney transplant recipients. From germline, CDR1 is SGHRS and CDR2 YFSETQ. Trimming shortened V by 1 base and J by 2 bases, and 13 bases separated the two germline ends. This CDR3 has 16 residues. Study findings and constraints: Findings come from small patient numbers and require larger validation. Some patients' samples used different primers over time, so nucleotide sequences weren't comparable.

Unstimulated regulatory T cells (CD4+CD25+CD127-), CD4+CD25- non-regulatory cells, CD4 and CD8 cells were FACS-sorted from thawed PBMCs. An overnight rest at 37°C with 200 IU/ml IL-2 preceded regulatory T cell sorting from thawed PBMCs. The assay was immunoSEQ multiplex PCR, and TCRdb's table has in-frame clones only and misses some. The repertoire holds around 63,000 clones, with roughly 85% as singletons. With regard to this clone: Its antigen is undetermined.

The sequencing used Tregs from blood, collected before the transplant. This TCR was recovered from a human donor who received a combined kidney and bone marrow transplant. V and J are TRBV5-1 and TRBJ1-3; D may be TRBD1 (5 bases). The CDR3 here is CASSLWHGGPGNTIYF. The CDR3 nucleotides read TGCGCCAGCAGCTTGTGGCACGGGGGACCTGGAAACACCATATATTTT.